Shown below are 29 T cell receptor beta chains from a single sample sequenced in a study of shared clonotypes between healthy human individuals. Naive-designated CD8 cells lacked CD45RO, were positively enriched for CCR7, and omitted terminally differentiated effector memory CD45RA+ cells. TCRdb's table, derived via immunoSEQ multiplex PCR, lists solely in-frame clones and lacks some. The sample includes roughly 2,000,000 clones, approximately 94% of them seen just once. Sample: naive CD8+ T cells sorted from blood. Source of these receptors: a man aged 18-30 years in good health.

V usage is TRBV5-4 and J usage is TRBJ2-7, with D perhaps matching TRBD1 (6 bases). V was clipped by 2 bases and J by 7 bases, with 13 bases between them. CDR3 length equals 13 residues. Germline assignment: CDR1 SGHNT and CDR2 YYREEE (reference sequence). For the CDR3, the DNA is TGTGCCAGCAGCTTCGGGACACCCAAGGAGCAGTACTTC. Protein: CASSFGTPKEQYF.

For this clone: Other DNA sequences from this sample encode an identical CDR3 as well. The CDR3 protein is CSVEGVNYGYTF. CDR3 sequence (DNA): TGCAGCGTGGAGGGGGTAAACTATGGCTACACCTTC. The chain recombines TRBV29-1 with TRBJ1-2; TRBD1 is a possible D gene (6 bases). The CDR3 has 12 amino acids. Germline V gene data show CDR1 as SQVTM and CDR2 as ANQGSEA. V was pared by 6 bases and J by 2 bases, with 10 bases between.

Comments on this clone: Different DNA sequences within this sample yield the same CDR3. The chain employs TRBV28 and TRBJ1-1; D might be TRBD1 (5 bases). CDR3 length: 13 amino acids. Per germline, CDR1 MDHEN and CDR2 SYDVKM. V gave up 3 bases and J gave up 4 bases, with 9 bases separating them. The CDR3 DNA is TGTGCCAGCAGTTTGGGGGGAAGCACTGAAGCTTTCTTT. Translated, it gives CASSLGGSTEAFF.

The rearrangement joins TRBV27 to TRBJ1-2, with D unclear. Germline values: CDR1 MNHEY, CDR2 SMNVEV (reference sequence). This CDR3 spans 15 amino acids. Trimming pared 3 bases from V and 4 bases from J, leaving 15 bases between. The CDR3 spells CASSFSQTLGYGYTF. In DNA, the CDR3 is TGTGCCAGCAGTTTCTCACAGACCTTGGGCTATGGCTACACCTTC.

A few counts support this clone. V and J are TRBV6-1 and TRBJ1-6; 7 positions match TRBD1. Germline CDR1 and CDR2: MNHNS and SASEGT. J gave up 8 bases and V 7 bases, and 11 bases lay outside the gene matches. This CDR3 region has 15 residues. The CDR3 region has the DNA TGTGCCAGCACCCATCGACAGGGAGGGGATTCACCCCTCCACTTT. Its protein product is CASTHRQGGDSPLHF.

To note about this clone: The identical CDR3 is also encoded by other nucleotide sequences in the sample. This chain uses TRBV5-6 with TRBJ1-3; no definite D call. V lost 0 bases and J lost 0, with 4 bases in between. Germline-derived CDR1 and CDR2 are SGHDT and YYEEEE. The CDR3 consists of 14 residues. As DNA, the CDR3 is TGTGCCAGCAGCTTGGGGAACTCTGGAAACACCATATATTTT. It yields the protein CASSLGNSGNTIYF.

The chain carries TRBV28 and TRBJ1-3; D gene unclear. Germline CDR1 and CDR2: MDHEN and SYDVKM. Trimming left V 8 bases short and J 0 bases short, with 14 bases between. This CDR3 region has 15 residues. In DNA, the CDR3 is TGTGCCAGCTCAAACCACCAGTTCTCTGGAAACACCATATATTTT. It yields the protein CASSNHQFSGNTIYF.

The CDR3 nucleotides read TGTGCCAGCAGCCAAGATACCCCTAGCGGGGAATCAGATACGCAGTATTTT. Translated: CASSQDTPSGESDTQYF. The V and J genes are TRBV4-2 and TRBJ2-3; TRBD2 matches 9 bases. V trimming: 0 bases; J trimming: 4 bases; junction bases outside the gene matches: 8. The length of the CDR3 is 17 residues. The V gene's germline CDR1 is LGHNA and CDR2 YNFKEQ.

V gene TRBV7-9 combines with J gene TRBJ1-1; no clear D. The germline V gene encodes CDR1 SEHNR and CDR2 FQNEAQ (reference sequence). V was pared by 10 bases and J by 4 bases, with 10 bases between. The length of the CDR3 is 11 residues. The CDR3: CATLQGTEAFF. CDR3 DNA sequence: TGTGCCACCCTACAAGGCACTGAAGCTTTCTTT. The full variable domain, rest sourced from reference TRBV7-9 and TRBJ1-1, is DTGVSQNPRHKITKRGQNVTFRCDPISEHNRLYWYRQTLGQGPEFLTYFQNEAQLEKSRLLSDRFSAERPKGSFSTLEIQRTEQGDSAMYLCATLQGTEAFFGQGTRLTVV.

V usage is TRBV30 and J usage is TRBJ2-3; D not certain. The V end was cut by 5 bases, the J end by 4 bases, with 10 bases between. Germline-derived CDR1 and CDR2 are GTSNPN and SVGIG (reference sequence). CDR3 length equals 12 residues. In DNA, the CDR3 is TGTGCCTGGGTAACGGGCCCAGATACGCAGTATTTT. This encodes CAWVTGPDTQYF.

The chain recombines TRBV6-1 with TRBJ2-3; D remains unclear. The V gene lost 1 base and the J gene lost 2 bases, with 13 bases spanning the gap. CDR3 length: 16 amino acids. The germline gives CDR1 MNHNS, CDR2 SASEGT. The CDR3 nucleotides read TGTGCCAGCAGTGAAGGGGCCCCCCTCCTCACAGATACGCAGTATTTT. Residues: CASSEGAPLLTDTQYF.

The chain combines TRBV9 with TRBJ2-3; D ambiguous. The V end was cut by 0 bases, the J end by 2 bases, with 10 bases between. Germline assignment: CDR1 SGDLS and CDR2 YYNGEE. This CDR3 comprises 15 residues. CDR3 sequence: CASSVDNLPTDTQYF. CDR3 DNA sequence: TGTGCCAGCAGCGTAGATAACCTTCCCACAGATACGCAGTATTTT.

V is TRBV11-2 and J is TRBJ1-2, with D possibly matching TRBD1 (5 bases). With 3 bases removed from V and 0 bases from J, the gap between germline ends came to 11 bases. CDR1 SGHAT and CDR2 FQNNGV come from the germline V gene. CDR3 length: 15 amino acids. CDR3 amino acids: CASSFSGGANYGYTF. In DNA, the CDR3 is TGTGCCAGCAGCTTCTCCGGGGGGGCTAACTATGGCTACACCTTC.

The chain couples TRBV27 to TRBJ1-1; D is perhaps TRBD1 (6 bases). The V gene lost 5 bases and the J gene lost 0 bases, with 10 bases spanning the gap. This CDR3 region has 14 residues. CDR1 is MNHEY and CDR2 is SMNVEV in the germline V gene (reference sequence). Here the CDR3 DNA reads TGTGCCAGCAGTATGGACAGCCTGAACACTGAAGCTTTCTTT. It codes for CASSMDSLNTEAFF.

This sequence joins TRBV6-1 and TRBJ2-3, with 10 bases matching TRBD1. CDR1 is MNHNS, CDR2 SASEGT, per germline. The CDR3 consists of 15 residues. The trim removed 4 bases at V and 3 bases at J, leaving 4 bases unmatched. The CDR3 sequence is CASSARDRGTDTQYF. The CDR3 DNA reads TGTGCCAGCAGTGCCCGGGACAGGGGAACAGATACGCAGTATTTT.

The V and J genes are TRBV10-1 and TRBJ2-7; 9 bases align to TRBD2. Germline loops: CDR1 WNHNN, CDR2 SYGVQD (reference sequence). J lost 4 bases, V lost 0 bases, and 7 bases had no gene match. CDR3 length equals 16 residues. This CDR3 is CASSESSAGGRYEQYF. The CDR3, as DNA: TGCGCCAGCAGTGAGTCGTCAGCGGGAGGCCGATACGAGCAGTACTTC.

This clone was seen only once. This chain connects TRBV12-2 to TRBJ1-3; the table's D call of TRBD1 was not tested on the DNA. TRBV12-2 constitutes a pseudogene. The CDR3 is 16 residues long. The CDR3 spells CASRLTTGINGNTIYF. DNA for the CDR3: TGTGCAAGTCGCTTAACGACAGGGATAAATGGAAACACCATATATTTT.

The genes are TRBV19 and TRBJ2-1, with 9 positions matching TRBD2. Trimming at V came to 8 bases and at J to 0 bases, leaving 2 bases not matched to a gene. The CDR3 has 14 residues. The germline CDR1 and CDR2 sequences are LNHDA and SQIVND (reference sequence). The CDR3 loop reads CASGSGSSYNEQFF. CDR3 nucleotide sequence: TGTGCCAGTGGTAGCGGGAGCTCCTACAATGAGCAGTTCTTC.

The CDR3 spells CASSFVSNQPQHF. CDR3 DNA: TGTGCCAGCAGTTTCGTAAGCAATCAGCCCCAGCATTTT. V usage is TRBV27 and J usage is TRBJ1-5; D is unresolved. The ends were cut back, 3 bases at V and 1 base at J, with 4 bases in the middle. Germline V gene lookup returns CDR1 MNHEY and CDR2 SMNVEV (reference sequence). CDR3 length equals 13 residues.

The chain links TRBV5-4 to TRBJ1-2, with D perhaps matching TRBD1 (5 bases). The germline V gene has CDR1 SGHNT and CDR2 YYREEE (reference sequence). This CDR3 is built from 15 residues. Trimming removed 2 bases at V and 0 bases at J, with 11 bases between. The CDR3 sequence is CASSLRDGANYGYTF. In nucleotides, the CDR3 is TGTGCCAGCAGCTTAAGGGACGGAGCTAACTATGGCTACACCTTC.

V is TRBV6-5 and J is TRBJ2-1; D is ambiguous. The CDR3 spans 14 residues. The V gene lost 8 bases and the J gene lost 4 bases, with 15 bases spanning the gap. Germline-derived CDR1 and CDR2 are MNHEY and SVGAGI. The CDR3 sequence: CASGPRMIYNEQFF. Here the CDR3 DNA reads TGTGCCAGCGGCCCCCGGATGATATACAATGAGCAGTTCTTC.

The chain carries TRBV7-2 and TRBJ2-3; TRBD2 agrees at 10 bases. Germline values: CDR1 SGHTA, CDR2 FQGNSA. The CDR3 extends over 17 amino acids. J gave up 4 bases and V 4 bases, and 11 bases lay outside the gene matches. The CDR3 sequence: CASSSHSSSGRSDTQYF. The CDR3 region has the DNA TGTGCCAGCAGCTCCCATAGCAGTAGCGGGAGGTCAGATACGCAGTATTTT.

Concerning this clone itself: At one boundary the junction diverges from the germline segment, which might be a read error. The chain combines TRBV7-7 with TRBJ2-1; 9 positions match TRBD2. Germline CDR1 is SSHAT and CDR2 is FNYEAQ (reference sequence). This CDR3 region has 18 residues. CDR3 nucleotide sequence: TGTGCTAGCAGCTTAGCCGGACTAGCGAACAGCCCCTACAATGAGCAGTTCTTC. Its translation is CASSLAGLANSPYNEQFF.

The chain has TRBV10-2 and TRBJ2-2, with 9 bases that match TRBD1. Unmatched junction bases numbered 7, after V lost 7 bases and J lost 4 bases. Per the germline V gene, CDR1 is WSHSY and CDR2 is SAAADI. CDR3 length equals 15 residues. This chain's CDR3 is CASNPTGGGTGELFF. The CDR3 DNA reads as TGCGCCAGCAACCCGACAGGGGGAGGCACCGGGGAGCTGTTTTTT.

This chain links TRBV7-8 with TRBJ2-3; D may match TRBD1 or TRBD2 (7 bases each). The CDR3 length is 14 residues. V was pared by 7 bases and J by 3 bases, with 14 bases between. Germline V gene data show CDR1 as SGHVS and CDR2 as FQNEAQ. CDR3 nucleotides: TGTGCCAGCACCCCAGGGGGGGAGACAGATACGCAGTATTTT. As protein: CASTPGGETDTQYF.

This chain links TRBV4-3 with TRBJ1-2; D is unresolved. This CDR3 has 15 residues. V was trimmed by 1 base and J by 2 bases, leaving 11 bases between them. Germline loops: CDR1 LGHNA, CDR2 YSLEER. The DNA of the CDR3 is TGCGCCAGCAGCCAAGCCTCAGAGACCAACTATGGCTACACCTTC. Translated: CASSQASETNYGYTF.

This clone was seen a few times. The rearrangement uses TRBV5-4 and TRBJ1-6, with D possibly matching TRBD1 (5 bases). Germline V gene lookup returns CDR1 SGHNT and CDR2 YYREEE (reference sequence). The CDR3 spans 15 residues. Trimming removed 4 bases at V and 7 bases at J, with 15 bases between. CDR3 bases: TGTGCCAGCAGCCGGCAGGAGGGGTCGAATTCACCCCTCCACTTT. Its protein is CASSRQEGSNSPLHF.

This chain joins TRBV7-9 and TRBJ1-2, with TRBD1 identical over 10 bases. The CDR3 is made up of 17 amino acids. The V segment lost 3 bases and the J segment 3 bases; nucleotides outside the gene matches: 10. The germline gives CDR1 SEHNR, CDR2 FQNEAQ (reference sequence). CDR3 bases: TGTGCCAGCAGCTTCACCCGGGACAGGGGTTCCGACTATGGCTACACCTTC. It codes for CASSFTRDRGSDYGYTF.

A word on this clone: Within the sample, other DNA sequences also encode this same CDR3. The rearrangement joins TRBV4-1 to TRBJ2-7; weak D call: TRBD2 (5 bases). Trimming left V 0 bases short and J 2 bases short, with 8 bases between. This CDR3 has 14 residues. Germline V gene lookup returns CDR1 MGHRA and CDR2 YSYEKL. The DNA of the CDR3 is TGCGCCAGCAGCCAAGATACGACTACCTACGAGCAGTACTTC. Translating it yields CASSQDTTTYEQYF.